This record covers a single T cell receptor beta chain. The sample is drawn from a study of blood T cell repertoires in COVID-19. Study context: The United States, Italy and Spain provided the acute and convalescent COVID-19 samples. T cells, B-cell-depleted T cells, or PBMCs provided the cDNA or gDNA that served as material.

The germline V and J ends were trimmed by 6 bases and 2 bases, with 7 bases remaining between them. The CDR3 extends over 12 amino acids. Germline lookup yields CDR1 MNHEY and CDR2 SVGAGI. Study processing details: Estimated nucleated cell counts came from reference gene primer amplification. The repertoire was sequenced with immunoSEQ multiplex PCR; TCRdb's copy has only in-frame clones and lacks some. V and J calls plus clone size are reproduced from that table; the DNA served to infer D and trimming. This sample carries over 150,000 clones, about 80% of them seen once, and the ten largest clones take approximately 7%.

The sample was peripheral blood. V usage is TRBV6-5 and J usage is TRBJ2-5; TRBD1 is a possible D gene (6 bases). The clonotype comes from a human donor in a cohort sampled during active COVID-19. CDR3 region: CASRRGQETQYF. Written as DNA, the CDR3 is TGTGCCAGCAGAAGGGGGCAAGAGACCCAGTACTTC.